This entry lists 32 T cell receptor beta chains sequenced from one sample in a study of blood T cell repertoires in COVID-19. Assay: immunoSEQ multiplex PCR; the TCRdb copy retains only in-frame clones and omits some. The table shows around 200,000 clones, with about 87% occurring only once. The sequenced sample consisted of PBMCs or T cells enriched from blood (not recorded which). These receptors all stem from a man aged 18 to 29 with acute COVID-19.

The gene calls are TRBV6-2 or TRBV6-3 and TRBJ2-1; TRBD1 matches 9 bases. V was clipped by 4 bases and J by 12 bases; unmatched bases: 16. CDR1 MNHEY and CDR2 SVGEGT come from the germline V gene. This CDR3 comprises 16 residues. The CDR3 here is CASSFPGTGPEVVQFF. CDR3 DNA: TGTGCCAGCAGTTTTCCTGGGACAGGGCCGGAGGTAGTGCAGTTCTTC.

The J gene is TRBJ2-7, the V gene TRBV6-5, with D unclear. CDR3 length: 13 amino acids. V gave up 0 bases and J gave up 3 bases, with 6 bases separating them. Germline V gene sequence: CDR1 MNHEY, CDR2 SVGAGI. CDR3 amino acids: CASSYSRSYEQYF. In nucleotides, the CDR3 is TGTGCCAGCAGTTACTCGAGGAGCTACGAGCAGTACTTC.

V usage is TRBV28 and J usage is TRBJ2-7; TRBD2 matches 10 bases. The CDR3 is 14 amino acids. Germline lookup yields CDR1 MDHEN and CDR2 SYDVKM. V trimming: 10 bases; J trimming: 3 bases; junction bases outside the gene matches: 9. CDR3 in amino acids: CATQPSGSGYEQYF. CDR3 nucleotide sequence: TGTGCCACCCAACCTAGCGGGAGCGGCTACGAGCAGTACTTC.

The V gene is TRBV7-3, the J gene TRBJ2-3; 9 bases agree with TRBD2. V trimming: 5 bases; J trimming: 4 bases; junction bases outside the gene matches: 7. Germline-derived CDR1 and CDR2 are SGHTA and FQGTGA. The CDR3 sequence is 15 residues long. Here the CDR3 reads CASSPAGGRADTQYF. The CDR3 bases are TGTGCCAGCAGCCCGGCGGGAGGGCGCGCAGATACGCAGTATTTT.

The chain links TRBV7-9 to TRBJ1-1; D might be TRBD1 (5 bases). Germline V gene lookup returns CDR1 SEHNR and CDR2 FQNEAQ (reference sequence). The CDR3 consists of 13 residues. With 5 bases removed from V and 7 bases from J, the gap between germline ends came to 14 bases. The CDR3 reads CASSPTGSNEAFF. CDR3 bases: TGTGCCAGCAGCCCAACAGGTTCGAATGAAGCTTTCTTT.

CDR3 sequence reads: CASSQDRQGYNSPLHF. CDR3 sequence (DNA): TGCGCCAGCAGCCAAGATCGACAGGGCTATAATTCACCCCTCCACTTT. The V gene is TRBV4-3, the J gene TRBJ1-6, with TRBD1 matching over 7 bases. The CDR3 loop spans 16 amino acids. Germline trimming cut 0 bases from V and 3 bases from J; bases unmatched to any gene: 2. Germline assignment: CDR1 LGHNA and CDR2 YSLEER.

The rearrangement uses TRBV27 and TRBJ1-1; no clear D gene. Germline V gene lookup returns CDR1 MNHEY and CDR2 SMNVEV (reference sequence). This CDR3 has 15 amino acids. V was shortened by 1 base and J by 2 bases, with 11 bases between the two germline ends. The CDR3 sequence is CASSLYPGPNTEAFF. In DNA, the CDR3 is TGTGCCAGCAGTTTATACCCAGGCCCTAACACTGAAGCTTTCTTT.

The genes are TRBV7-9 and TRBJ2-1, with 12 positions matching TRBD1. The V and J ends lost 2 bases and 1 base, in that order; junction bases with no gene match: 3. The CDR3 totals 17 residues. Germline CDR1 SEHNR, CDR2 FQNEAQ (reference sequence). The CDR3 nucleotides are TGTGCCAGCAGCTTAAGGGGACAGGGGGCTTCCTACAATGAGCAGTTCTTC. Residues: CASSLRGQGASYNEQFF.

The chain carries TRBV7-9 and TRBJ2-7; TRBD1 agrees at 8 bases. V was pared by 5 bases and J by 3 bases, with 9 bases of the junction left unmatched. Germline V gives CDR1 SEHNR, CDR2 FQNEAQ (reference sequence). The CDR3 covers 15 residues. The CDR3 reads CASSLTGGDDYEQYF. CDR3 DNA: TGTGCCAGCAGCCTAACAGGGGGAGACGACTACGAGCAGTACTTC.

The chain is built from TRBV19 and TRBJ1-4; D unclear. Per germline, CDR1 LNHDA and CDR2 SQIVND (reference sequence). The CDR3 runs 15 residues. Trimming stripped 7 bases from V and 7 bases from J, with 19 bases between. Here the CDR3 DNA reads TGTGCCAGTACCCGAGAGCGGGGTCCCGCTGAAAAACTGTTTTTT. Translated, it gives CASTRERGPAEKLFF. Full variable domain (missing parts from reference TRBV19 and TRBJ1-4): DGGITQSPKYLFRKEGQNVTLSCEQNLNHDAMYWYRQDPGQGLRLIYYSQIVNDFQKGDIAEGYSVSREKKESFPLTVTSAQKNPTAFYLCASTRERGPAEKLFFGSGTQLSVL.

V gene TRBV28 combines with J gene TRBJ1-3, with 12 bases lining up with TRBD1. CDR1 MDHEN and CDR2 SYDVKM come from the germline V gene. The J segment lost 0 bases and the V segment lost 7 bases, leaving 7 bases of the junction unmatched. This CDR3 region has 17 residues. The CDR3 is CASIGTGGFGSGNTIYF. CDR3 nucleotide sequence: TGTGCCAGCATCGGGACAGGGGGCTTCGGCTCTGGAAACACCATATATTTT. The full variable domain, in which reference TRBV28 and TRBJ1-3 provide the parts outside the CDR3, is DVKVTQSSRYLVKRTGEKVFLECVQDMDHENMFWYRQDPGLGLRLIYFSYDVKMKEKGDIPEGYSVSREKKERFSLILESASTNQTSMYLCASIGTGGFGSGNTIYFGEGSWLTVV.

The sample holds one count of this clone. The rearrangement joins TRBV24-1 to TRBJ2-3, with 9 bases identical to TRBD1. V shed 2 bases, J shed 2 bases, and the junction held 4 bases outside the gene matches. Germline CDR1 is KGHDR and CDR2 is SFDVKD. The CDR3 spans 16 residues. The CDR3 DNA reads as TGTGCCACCAGTGATTCCGGACAGGGGCTCACAGATACGCAGTATTTT. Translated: CATSDSGQGLTDTQYF.

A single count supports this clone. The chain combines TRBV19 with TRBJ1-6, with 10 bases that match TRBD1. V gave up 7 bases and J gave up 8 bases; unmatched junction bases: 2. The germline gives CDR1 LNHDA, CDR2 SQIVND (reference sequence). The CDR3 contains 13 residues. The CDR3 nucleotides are TGTGCCAGTATTGGGACAGGGGATTCACCCCTCCACTTT. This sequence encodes CASIGTGDSPLHF.

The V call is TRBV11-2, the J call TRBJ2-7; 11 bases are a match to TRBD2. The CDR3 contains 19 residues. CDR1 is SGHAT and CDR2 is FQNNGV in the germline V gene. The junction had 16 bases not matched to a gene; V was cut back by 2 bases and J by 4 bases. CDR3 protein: CASSLTGRGRLAGLYEQYF. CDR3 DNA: TGTGCCAGCAGCTTAACGGGCAGGGGAAGACTAGCGGGACTGTACGAGCAGTACTTC.

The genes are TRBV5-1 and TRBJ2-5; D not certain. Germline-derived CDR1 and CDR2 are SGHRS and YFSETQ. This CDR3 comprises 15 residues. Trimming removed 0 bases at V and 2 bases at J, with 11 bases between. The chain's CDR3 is CASSLAESRQETQYF. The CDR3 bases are TGCGCCAGCAGCTTGGCTGAATCCAGACAAGAGACCCAGTACTTC.

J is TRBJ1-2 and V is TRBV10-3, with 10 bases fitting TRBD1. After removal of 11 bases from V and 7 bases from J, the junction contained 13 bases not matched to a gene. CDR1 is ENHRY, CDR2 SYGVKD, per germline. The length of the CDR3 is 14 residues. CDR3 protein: CAARTGQGISGYTF. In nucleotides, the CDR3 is TGTGCCGCACGAACGGGACAGGGGATTAGTGGCTACACCTTC.

This CDR3 reads CASSASRGRKYNEQFF. CDR3 DNA sequence: TGTGCCAGCAGCGCCAGCAGGGGGAGGAAATACAATGAGCAGTTCTTC. V is TRBV7-8 and J is TRBJ2-1; D may be TRBD1 (7 bases). The V end was cut by 5 bases, the J end by 4 bases, with 18 bases between. CDR3 length: 16 residues. Germline V gives CDR1 SGHVS, CDR2 FQNEAQ.

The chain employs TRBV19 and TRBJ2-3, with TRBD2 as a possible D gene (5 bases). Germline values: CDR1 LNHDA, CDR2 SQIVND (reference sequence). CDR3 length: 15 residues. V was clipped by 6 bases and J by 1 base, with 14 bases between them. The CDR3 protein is CASSPSVGGTDTQYF. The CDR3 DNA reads TGTGCCAGTAGCCCGTCCGTCGGGGGCACAGATACGCAGTATTTT.

CDR3 nucleotides: TGTGCCAGCAGTTTAGGGCCAGAAGCTAACTATGGCTACACCTTC. It is translated as CASSLGPEANYGYTF. V gene TRBV28 combines with J gene TRBJ1-2, with unresolved D. Trimming took off 2 bases at V and 0 bases at J, with 10 bases between the two ends. This CDR3 contains 15 residues. CDR1 MDHEN and CDR2 SYDVKM come from the germline V gene.

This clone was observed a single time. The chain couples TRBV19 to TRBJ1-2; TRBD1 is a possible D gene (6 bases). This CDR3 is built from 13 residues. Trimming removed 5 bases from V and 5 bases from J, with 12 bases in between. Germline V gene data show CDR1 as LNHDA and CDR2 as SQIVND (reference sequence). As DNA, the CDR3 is TGTGCCAGTAGTCCCGGACAGACTTATGGCTACACCTTC. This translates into CASSPGQTYGYTF.

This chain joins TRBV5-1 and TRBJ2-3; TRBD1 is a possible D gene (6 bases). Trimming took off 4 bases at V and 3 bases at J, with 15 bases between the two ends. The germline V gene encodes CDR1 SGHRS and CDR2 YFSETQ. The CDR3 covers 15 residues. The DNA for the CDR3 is TGCGCCAGCAGCCCGGGTCCAGGGGCGACAGATACGCAGTATTTT. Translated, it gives CASSPGPGATDTQYF. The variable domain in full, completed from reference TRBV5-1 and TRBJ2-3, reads KAGVTQTPRYLIKTRGQQVTLSCSPISGHRSVSWYQQTPGQGLQFLFEYFSETQRNKGNFPGRFSGRQFSNSRSEMNVSTLELGDSALYLCASSPGPGATDTQYFGPGTRLTVL.

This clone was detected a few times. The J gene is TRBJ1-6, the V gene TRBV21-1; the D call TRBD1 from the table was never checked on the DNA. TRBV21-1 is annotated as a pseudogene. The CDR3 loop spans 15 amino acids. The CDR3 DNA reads TGTGCCAGCAGCAAATCTGGACAGGGCGGGTCACCCCTCCACTTT. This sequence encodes CASSKSGQGGSPLHF.

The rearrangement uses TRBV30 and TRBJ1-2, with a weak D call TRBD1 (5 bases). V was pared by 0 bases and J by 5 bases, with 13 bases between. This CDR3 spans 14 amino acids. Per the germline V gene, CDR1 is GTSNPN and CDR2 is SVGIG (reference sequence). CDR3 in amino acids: CAWSVLRAVYGYTF. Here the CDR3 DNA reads TGTGCCTGGAGTGTACTCAGGGCAGTATATGGCTACACCTTC.

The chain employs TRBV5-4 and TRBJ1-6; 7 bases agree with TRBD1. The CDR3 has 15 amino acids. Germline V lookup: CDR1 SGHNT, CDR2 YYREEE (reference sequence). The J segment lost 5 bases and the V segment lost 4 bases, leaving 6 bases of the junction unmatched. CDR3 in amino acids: CASSRGTVNNSPLHF. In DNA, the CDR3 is TGTGCCAGCAGCCGTGGGACAGTGAATAATTCACCCCTCCACTTT.

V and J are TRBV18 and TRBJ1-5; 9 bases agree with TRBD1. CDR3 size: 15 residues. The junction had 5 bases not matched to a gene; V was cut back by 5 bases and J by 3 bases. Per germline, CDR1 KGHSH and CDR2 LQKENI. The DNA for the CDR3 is TGTGCCAGCTCAGCTGGACAGGGGAACAATCAGCCCCAGCATTTT. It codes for CASSAGQGNNQPQHF.

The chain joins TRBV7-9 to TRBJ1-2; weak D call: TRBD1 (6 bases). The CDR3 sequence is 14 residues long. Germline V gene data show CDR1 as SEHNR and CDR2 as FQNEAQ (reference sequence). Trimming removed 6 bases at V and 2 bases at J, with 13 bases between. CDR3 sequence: CASRTTGSNYGYTF. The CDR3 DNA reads TGTGCCAGCAGGACTACAGGGAGCAACTATGGCTACACCTTC.

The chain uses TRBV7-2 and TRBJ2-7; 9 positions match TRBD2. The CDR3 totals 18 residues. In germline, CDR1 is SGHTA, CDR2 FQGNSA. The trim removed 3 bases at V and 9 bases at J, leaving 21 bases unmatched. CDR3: CASSFQQGRTLAGNGQYF. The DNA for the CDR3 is TGTGCCAGCAGCTTCCAACAGGGACGAACGCTAGCGGGAAATGGGCAGTACTTC.

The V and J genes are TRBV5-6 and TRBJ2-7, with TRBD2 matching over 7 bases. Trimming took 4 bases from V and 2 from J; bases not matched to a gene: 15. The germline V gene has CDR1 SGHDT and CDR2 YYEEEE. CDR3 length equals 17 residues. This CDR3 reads CASSTQSASGNTYEQYF. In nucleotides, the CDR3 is TGTGCCAGCAGCACCCAGTCGGCTAGCGGAAATACCTACGAGCAGTACTTC.

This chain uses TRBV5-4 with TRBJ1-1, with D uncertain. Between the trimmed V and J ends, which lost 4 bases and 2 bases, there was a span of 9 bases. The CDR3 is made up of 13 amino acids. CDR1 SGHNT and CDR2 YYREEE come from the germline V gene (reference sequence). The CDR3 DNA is TGTGCCAGCAGCCCCGAGGGTAACACTGAAGCTTTCTTT. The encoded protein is CASSPEGNTEAFF.

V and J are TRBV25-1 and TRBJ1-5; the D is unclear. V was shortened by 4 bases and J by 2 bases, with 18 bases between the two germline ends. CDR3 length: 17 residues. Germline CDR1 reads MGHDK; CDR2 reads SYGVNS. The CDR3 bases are TGTGCCAGCAGTGGCGACTCGAGGACTGATCGCAATCAGCCCCAGCATTTT. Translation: CASSGDSRTDRNQPQHF.

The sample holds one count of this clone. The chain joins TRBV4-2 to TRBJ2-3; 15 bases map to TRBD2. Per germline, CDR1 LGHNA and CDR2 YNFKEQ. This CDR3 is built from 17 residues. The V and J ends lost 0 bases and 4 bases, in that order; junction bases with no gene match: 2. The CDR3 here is CASSQDWTSGRADTQYF. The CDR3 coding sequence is TGTGCCAGCAGCCAAGACTGGACTAGCGGGAGGGCAGATACGCAGTATTTT.

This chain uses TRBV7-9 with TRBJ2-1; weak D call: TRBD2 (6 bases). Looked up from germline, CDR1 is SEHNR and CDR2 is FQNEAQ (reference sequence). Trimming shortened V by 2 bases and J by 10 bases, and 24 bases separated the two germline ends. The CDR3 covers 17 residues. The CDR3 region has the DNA TGTGCCAGCAGCTTACGGGGCATAGCGGACCTAATTAGGGAGCAGTTCTTC. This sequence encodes CASSLRGIADLIREQFF.